The sample holds a few counts of the clone carrying this TCR beta chain. CDR1 and CDR2 from the germline V gene are SEHNR and FQNEAQ (reference sequence). The CDR3 length is 15 residues. Trimming cost V 5 bases and J 2 bases, with 14 bases left between them. The sample belongs to a study of blood T cell repertoires in COVID-19. On the study more broadly: Sites in the United States, Italy and Spain provided acute and convalescent COVID-19 samples. From T cells, B-cell-depleted T cells, or PBMCs came the material, which was cDNA or gDNA.

Per the original data handling: Reference gene primer amplification gave estimated nucleated cell counts. Clones were read by immunoSEQ multiplex PCR, and TCRdb kept only the in-frame ones, dropping some. The V and J calls and the clone size are those of that table, but D and trimming were determined from the DNA. The table includes tens of thousands of clones, approximately 78% detected once. V usage is TRBV7-9 and J usage is TRBJ2-3; D is perhaps TRBD1 (6 bases). This clonotype was sampled from a man aged 45-60 years with active or convalescent COVID-19. Source material: peripheral blood. In DNA form, the CDR3 reads TGTGCCAGCAGCCCAACGGACAGCCCCACAGATACGCAGTATTTT. Encoded protein: CASSPTDSPTDTQYF.